This entry is about one TCR beta chain. The sample belongs to a study of T cell changes during pregnancy in multiple sclerosis. Germline V gives CDR1 KGHSH, CDR2 LQKENI. The CDR3 runs 13 residues. Trimming took off 2 bases at V and 1 base at J, with 5 bases between the two ends. The repertoire was sequenced with immunoSEQ multiplex PCR; TCRdb's copy has only in-frame clones and lacks some. This sample yields 45,000 to 55,000 clones, of which 80% to 95% are seen a single time; 0.16% belongs to the top ten. V and J are TRBV18 and TRBJ1-1; D gene ambiguous. The sequence was collected from a female donor in good health, enrolled as a control in a pregnancy study. The specimen comprised CD4+ T cells from peripheral blood mononuclear cells, sampled after pregnancy. The CDR3 loop reads CASSPSGNTEAFF. In nucleotides, the CDR3 is TGTGCCAGCTCACCATCAGGGAACACTGAAGCTTTCTTT.